A single sample gave rise to the 5 T cell receptor beta chains below, sequenced in a study of cytomegalovirus exposure and HLA in healthy donors. Primers for the PCR totalled 60 Vbeta and 13 Jbeta. Using immunoSEQ multiplex PCR, the repertoire was profiled, and TCRdb retains in-frame clones only, with some absent. The table has 150,000 to 200,000 clones, 70% to 80% seen once. The sample comprised PBMCs. The receptors come from a girl between 5 and 17 years old in good health and CMV-seropositive.

The count of this clone is one. The V and J genes are TRBV5-6 and TRBJ2-7; the D is unclear. This CDR3 has 14 residues. Trimming removed 4 bases from V and 0 bases from J, with 11 bases in between. Germline CDR1 is SGHDT and CDR2 is YYEEEE. DNA for the CDR3: TGTGCCAGCAGCCATCAACAGAGCTCCTACGAGCAGTACTTC. Amino acid sequence: CASSHQQSSYEQYF.

This clone was counted a few times. This chain uses TRBV15 with TRBJ2-1; D gene unclear. The V end was cut by 0 bases, the J end by 4 bases, with 7 bases between. The germline gives CDR1 LNHNV, CDR2 YYDKDF (reference sequence). There are 14 residues in the CDR3. In nucleotides, the CDR3 is TGTGCCACCAGCAGAGATCTGGAGTACAATGAGCAGTTCTTC. Amino acid sequence: CATSRDLEYNEQFF.

V gene TRBV4-1 combines with J gene TRBJ1-1; D not certain. Trimming removed 1 base from V and 2 bases from J, with 5 bases in between. CDR1 and CDR2 (germline): MGHRA, YSYEKL. The CDR3 contains 13 residues. In nucleotides, the CDR3 is TGCGCCAGCAGCCAAGCTATCAACACTGAAGCTTTCTTT. Residues: CASSQAINTEAFF.

The chain has TRBV27 and TRBJ1-5, with 7 positions matching TRBD1. The V segment lost 2 bases and the J segment 4 bases; nucleotides outside the gene matches: 5. CDR1 and CDR2 (germline): MNHEY, SMNVEV (reference sequence). The CDR3 sequence is 15 residues long. CDR3 region: CASSLRQGLNQPQHF. The CDR3 bases are TGTGCCAGCAGTTTACGACAGGGTCTTAATCAGCCCCAGCATTTT.

Here the CDR3 reads CASSYSGTRTEAFF. The CDR3 DNA reads as TGTGCCAGCAGTTATTCGGGAACGAGGACTGAAGCTTTCTTT. This rearrangement joins TRBV6-5 to TRBJ1-1; D not resolved. Trimming shortened V by 3 bases and J by 5 bases, and 13 bases separated the two germline ends. The CDR3 runs 14 residues. Germline V gene data show CDR1 as MNHEY and CDR2 as SVGAGI.